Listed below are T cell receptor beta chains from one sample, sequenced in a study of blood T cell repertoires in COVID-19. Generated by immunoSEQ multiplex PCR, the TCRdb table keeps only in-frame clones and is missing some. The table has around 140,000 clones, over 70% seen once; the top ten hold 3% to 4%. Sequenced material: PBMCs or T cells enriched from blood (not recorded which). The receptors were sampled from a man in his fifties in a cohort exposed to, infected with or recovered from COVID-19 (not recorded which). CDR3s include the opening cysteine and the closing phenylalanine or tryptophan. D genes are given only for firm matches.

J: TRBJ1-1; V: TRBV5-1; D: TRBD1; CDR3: CASSLGQGSWNTEAFF; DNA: TGCGCCAGCAGCTTGGGACAGGGGTCCTGGAACACTGAAGCTTTCTTT
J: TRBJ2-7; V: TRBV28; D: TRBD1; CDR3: CAIGTGGTYEQYF; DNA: TGTGCCATAGGGACAGGGGGAACCTACGAGCAGTACTTC
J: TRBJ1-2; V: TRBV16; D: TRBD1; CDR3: CASSPFQGQGAAGYTF; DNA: TGTGCCAGCAGCCCCTTTCAAGGACAGGGGGCGGCTGGCTACACCTTC
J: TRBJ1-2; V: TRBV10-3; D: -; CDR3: CAISESLLEVDGYTF; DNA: TGTGCCATCAGTGAGTCTCTGTTAGAGGTTGATGGCTACACCTTC
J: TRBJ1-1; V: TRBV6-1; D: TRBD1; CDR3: CASSDASGGAFF; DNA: TGTGCCAGCAGTGATGCATCAGGGGGAGCTTTCTTT
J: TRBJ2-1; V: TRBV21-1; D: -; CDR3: CASSPRAGILSYNEQFF; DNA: TGTGCCAGCAGCCCCCGTGCGGGGATTCTATCCTACAATGAGCAGTTCTTC
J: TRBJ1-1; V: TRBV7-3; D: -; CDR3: CASSFSRGTEAFF; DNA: TGTGCCAGCAGCTTTTCGCGGGGCACTGAAGCTTTCTTT
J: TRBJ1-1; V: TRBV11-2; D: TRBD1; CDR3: CASSLVQGAFF; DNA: TGTGCCAGCAGCTTAGTACAGGGGGCTTTCTTT
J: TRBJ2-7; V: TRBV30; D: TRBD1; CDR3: CAWSGTGRREQYF; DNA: TGTGCCTGGAGCGGGACAGGGAGACGGGAGCAGTACTTC
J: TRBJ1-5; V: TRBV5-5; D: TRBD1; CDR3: CARMTGDFPNQPQHF; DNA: TGTGCCAGGATGACAGGGGACTTCCCAAATCAGCCCCAGCATTTT
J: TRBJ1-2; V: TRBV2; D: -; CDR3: CASSVQGSRGYTF; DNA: TGTGCCAGCAGCGTTCAGGGGTCGCGCGGCTACACCTTC
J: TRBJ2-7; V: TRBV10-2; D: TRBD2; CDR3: CASSEGLAGRAVTYEQYF; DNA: TGCGCCAGCAGTGAAGGGCTAGCGGGAAGAGCTGTAACCTACGAGCAGTACTTC
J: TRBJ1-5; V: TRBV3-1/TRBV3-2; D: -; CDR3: CASSPSGMAQPQHF; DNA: TGTGCCAGCAGCCCCTCGGGGATGGCTCAGCCCCAGCATTTT
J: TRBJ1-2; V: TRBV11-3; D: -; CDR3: CASSSEGGYGYTF; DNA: TGTGCCAGCAGCTCTGAGGGCGGTTATGGCTACACCTTC